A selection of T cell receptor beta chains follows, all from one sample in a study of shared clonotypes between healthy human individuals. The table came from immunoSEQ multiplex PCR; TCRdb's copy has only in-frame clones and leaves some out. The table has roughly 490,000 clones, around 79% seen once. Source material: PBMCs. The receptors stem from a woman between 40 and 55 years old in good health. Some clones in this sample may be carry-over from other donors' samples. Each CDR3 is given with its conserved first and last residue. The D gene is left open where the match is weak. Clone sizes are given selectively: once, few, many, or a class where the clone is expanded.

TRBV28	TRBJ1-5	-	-	CASSLGPPRGNQPQHF	TGTGCCAGCAGTTTAGGACCACCCCGGGGCAATCAGCCCCAGCATTTT
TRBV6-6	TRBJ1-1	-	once	CASSSSENTEAFF	TGTGCCAGCAGTTCATCTGAGAACACTGAAGCTTTCTTT
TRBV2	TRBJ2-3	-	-	CASSNSGTSTDTQYF	TGTGCCAGCAGTAATAGCGGAACTAGCACAGATACGCAGTATTTT
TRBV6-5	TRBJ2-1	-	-	CASSYGPSSYNEQFF	TGTGCCAGCAGTTACGGTCCGAGCTCCTACAATGAGCAGTTCTTC
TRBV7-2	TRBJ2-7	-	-	CASSFTGTESYEQYF	TGTGCCAGCAGCTTCACTGGGACGGAGTCCTACGAGCAGTACTTC
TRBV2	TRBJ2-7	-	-	CASSPTPDRVQTTYEQYF	TGTGCCAGCAGTCCAACACCCGACAGAGTCCAAACCACCTACGAGCAGTACTTC
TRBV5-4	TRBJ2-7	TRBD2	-	CASSIGRGARPTEQYF	TGTGCCAGCAGCATCGGGCGGGGGGCGCGTCCTACCGAGCAGTACTTC
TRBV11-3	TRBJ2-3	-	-	CASSLGSASDTQYF	TGTGCCAGCAGCTTAGGATCCGCTTCCGATACGCAGTATTTT
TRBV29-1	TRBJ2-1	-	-	CSVEFTAYNEQFF	TGCAGCGTTGAATTCACAGCTTACAATGAGCAGTTCTTC
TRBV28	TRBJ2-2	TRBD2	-	CASSLASGISGELFF	TGTGCCAGCAGTTTAGCTAGCGGGATTTCCGGGGAGCTGTTTTTT
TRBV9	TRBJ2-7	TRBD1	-	CASSQRQGTSYEQYF	TGTGCCAGCAGCCAGCGACAGGGAACCTCCTACGAGCAGTACTTC
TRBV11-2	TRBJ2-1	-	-	CASSPHSGPIHNEQFF	TGTGCCAGCAGTCCTCACTCGGGACCTATTCACAATGAGCAGTTCTTC
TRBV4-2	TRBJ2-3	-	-	CASSSWDTDTQYF	TGTGCCAGCAGTTCCTGGGACACAGATACGCAGTATTTT
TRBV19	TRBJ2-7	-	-	CASGDWYEQYF	TGTGCCAGTGGGGACTGGTACGAGCAGTACTTC
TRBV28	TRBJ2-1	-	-	CALRGGRNEQFF	TGTGCTCTTCGAGGGGGGCGGAATGAGCAGTTCTTC
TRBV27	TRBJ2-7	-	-	CASSLVAASLAGDSLLYEQYF	TGTGCCAGCAGTTTAGTGGCCGCGTCTTTGGCAGGAGATAGTCTGCTATACGAGCAGTACTTC
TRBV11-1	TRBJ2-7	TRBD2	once	CASSLGPSGMPYEQYF	TGTGCCAGCAGCTTAGGCCCTAGCGGGATGCCCTACGAGCAGTACTTC
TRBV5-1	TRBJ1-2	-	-	CASSFGQNYGYTF	TGCGCCAGCAGCTTCGGACAGAACTATGGCTACACCTTC
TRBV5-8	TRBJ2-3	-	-	CASSTRGTDTQYF	TGTGCCAGCAGCACAAGGGGGACGGATACGCAGTATTTT
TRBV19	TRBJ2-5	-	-	CASSDPGWQETQYF	TGTGCCAGTTCCGATCCGGGGTGGCAAGAGACCCAGTACTTC
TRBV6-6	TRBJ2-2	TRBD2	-	CASSKTSGSTGELFF	TGTGCCAGCAGTAAGACTAGCGGGAGCACCGGGGAGCTGTTTTTT
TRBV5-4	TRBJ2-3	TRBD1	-	CASSLRTGFDTQYF	TGTGCCAGCAGCTTGAGGACAGGGTTCGATACGCAGTATTTT
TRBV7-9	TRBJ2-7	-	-	CASSLRTVHEQYF	TGTGCCAGCAGCTTAAGGACAGTCCACGAGCAGTACTTC
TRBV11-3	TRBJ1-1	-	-	CASSLLGGTEAFF	TGTGCCAGCAGCTTGCTGGGAGGAACTGAAGCTTTCTTT
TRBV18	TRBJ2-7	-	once	CASSPRTAFTYEQYF	TGTGCCAGCTCACCACGGACAGCGTTCACCTACGAGCAGTACTTC
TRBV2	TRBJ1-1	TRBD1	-	CASSFDRGRNTEAFF	TGTGCCAGCAGTTTCGACAGGGGCCGTAACACTGAAGCTTTCTTT
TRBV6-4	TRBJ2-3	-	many	CASSEGTGNTDTQYF	TGTGCCAGCAGTGAGGGGACTGGGAACACAGATACGCAGTATTTT
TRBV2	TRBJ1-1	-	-	CASSDLLGEAFF	TGTGCCAGCAGTGATTTGTTAGGGGAAGCTTTCTTT
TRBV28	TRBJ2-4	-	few	CASSVRPGAKNIQYF	TGTGCCAGCAGTGTCCGACCCGGGGCCAAAAACATTCAGTACTTC
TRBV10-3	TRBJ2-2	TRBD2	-	CAISGGLAGGGELFF	TGTGCCATCAGTGGAGGGCTAGCGGGAGGCGGGGAGCTGTTTTTT
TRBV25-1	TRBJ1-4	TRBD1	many	CASSEYTGGNEKLFF	TGTGCCAGCAGTGAATATACAGGGGGAAATGAAAAACTGTTTTTT
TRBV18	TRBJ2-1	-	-	CASSQGGEGGNEQFF	TGTGCCAGCTCACAAGGGGGCGAGGGAGGCAATGAGCAGTTCTTC
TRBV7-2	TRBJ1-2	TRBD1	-	CASSDRQGYGYTF	TGTGCCAGCAGCGATCGACAGGGCTATGGCTACACCTTC
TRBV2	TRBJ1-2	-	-	CASSERAVHGYTF	TGTGCCAGCAGTGAAAGGGCAGTTCATGGCTACACCTTC
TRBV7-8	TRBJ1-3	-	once	CASSQAGSGNTIYF	TGTGCCAGCAGCCAAGCAGGCTCTGGAAACACCATATATTTT
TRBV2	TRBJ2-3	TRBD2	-	CASSLAGAINTDTQYF	TGTGCCAGCAGCCTAGCGGGAGCGATCAACACAGATACGCAGTATTTT
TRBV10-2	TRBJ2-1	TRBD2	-	CATKGLAANEQFF	TGCGCCACTAAGGGACTAGCGGCTAATGAGCAGTTCTTC